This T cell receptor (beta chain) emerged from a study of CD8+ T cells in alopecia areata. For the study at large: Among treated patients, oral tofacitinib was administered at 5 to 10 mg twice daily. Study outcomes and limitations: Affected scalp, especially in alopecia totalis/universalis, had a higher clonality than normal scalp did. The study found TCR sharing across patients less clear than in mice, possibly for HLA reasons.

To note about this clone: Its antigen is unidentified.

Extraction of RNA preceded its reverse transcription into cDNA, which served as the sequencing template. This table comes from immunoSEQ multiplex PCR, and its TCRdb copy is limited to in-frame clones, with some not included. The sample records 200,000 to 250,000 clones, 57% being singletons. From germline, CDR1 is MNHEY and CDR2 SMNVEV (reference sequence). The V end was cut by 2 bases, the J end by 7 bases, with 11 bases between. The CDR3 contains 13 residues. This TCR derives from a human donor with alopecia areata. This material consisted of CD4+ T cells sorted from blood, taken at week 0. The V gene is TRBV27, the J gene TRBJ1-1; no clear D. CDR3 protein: CASSLKVFGEAFF. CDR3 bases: TGTGCCAGCAGTTTAAAGGTGTTTGGTGAAGCTTTCTTT.